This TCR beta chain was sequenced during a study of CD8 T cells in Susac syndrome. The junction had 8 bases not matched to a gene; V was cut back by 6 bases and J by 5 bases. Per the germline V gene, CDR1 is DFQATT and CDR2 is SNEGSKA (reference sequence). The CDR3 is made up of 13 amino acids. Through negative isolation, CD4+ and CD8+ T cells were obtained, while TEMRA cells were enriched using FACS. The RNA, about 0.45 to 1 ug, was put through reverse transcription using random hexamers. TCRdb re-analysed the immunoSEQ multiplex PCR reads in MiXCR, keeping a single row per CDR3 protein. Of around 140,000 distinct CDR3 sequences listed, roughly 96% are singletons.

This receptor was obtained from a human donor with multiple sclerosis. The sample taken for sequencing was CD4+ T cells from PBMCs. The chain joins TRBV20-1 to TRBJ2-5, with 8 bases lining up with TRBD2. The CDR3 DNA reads TGCAGTGCCCAAACGACTAGCGCGGAGACCCAGTACTTC. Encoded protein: CSAQTTSAETQYF.